The 26 T cell receptor beta chains given below trace back to one sample, sequenced in a study of blood T cell repertoires in COVID-19. Sequenced by immunoSEQ multiplex PCR; TCRdb stores in-frame clones only, minus some. The table records about 280,000 clones, roughly 90% of them present only once. Sequences were obtained from PBMCs or T cells enriched from blood (not recorded which). The receptors here all came from a woman aged 25 to 39 who had recovered from COVID-19.

The chain couples TRBV6-5 to TRBJ1-1, with D tentatively TRBD1 (5 bases). From germline, CDR1 is MNHEY and CDR2 SVGAGI. Trimming pared 5 bases from V and 11 bases from J, leaving 21 bases between. This CDR3 comprises 14 residues. The CDR3 nucleotides read TGTGCCAGCAGTCCCGTCACGATAGGGGAGGACGCTTTCTTT. Translated: CASSPVTIGEDAFF.

This rearrangement joins TRBV10-1 to TRBJ2-5; 7 bases map to TRBD2. The CDR3 consists of 17 residues. The ends lost 2 bases at V and 5 bases at J; junction bases unmatched: 14. In germline, CDR1 is WNHNN, CDR2 SYGVQD (reference sequence). CDR3 DNA sequence: TGCGCCAGCAGTGAGATCCTCCAGGGAGGGCTTCGGGAGACCCAGTACTTC. Protein: CASSEILQGGLRETQYF.

Turning to this clone: Compared with germline, one end of the junction differs, possibly owing to a read error. The chain's CDR3 is CGGKATDSYEQYF. In DNA, the CDR3 is TGCGGGGGAAAGGCGACCGATTCCTACGAGCAGTACTTC. This rearrangement joins TRBV6-5 to TRBJ2-7; the D gene is possibly TRBD2 (6 bases). This CDR3 has 13 residues. CDR1 is MNHEY and CDR2 is SVGAGI in the germline V gene.

The V and J genes are TRBV10-3 and TRBJ2-3; no clear D gene. The CDR3 spans 11 residues. Trimming left V 6 bases short and J 6 bases short, with 7 bases between. CDR1 ENHRY and CDR2 SYGVKD come from the germline V gene. The CDR3 coding sequence is TGTGCCATCAGGGTCGGGGATACGCAGTATTTT. This sequence encodes CAIRVGDTQYF.

The chain recombines TRBV28 with TRBJ1-5, with D unclear. CDR3 length: 13 amino acids. Trimming removed 3 bases from V and 7 bases from J, with 10 bases in between. The V gene's germline CDR1 is MDHEN and CDR2 SYDVKM. The CDR3 bases are TGTGCCAGCAGTTTGAGGTTTAGGCAGCCCCAGCATTTT. It encodes CASSLRFRQPQHF.

The rearrangement joins TRBV3-1 (or the pseudogene TRBV3-2) to TRBJ2-3; 11 bases align to TRBD2. CDR3 length: 16 residues. The V and J ends lost 8 bases and 1 base, in that order; junction bases with no gene match: 8. Germline CDR1 is LGHDT and CDR2 is YNNKEL (reference sequence). CDR3 DNA sequence: TGTGCCAGCCCTTCTAGCGGGGGGCCCGGCACAGATACGCAGTATTTT. Its protein is CASPSSGGPGTDTQYF.

V gene TRBV7-3 combines with J gene TRBJ2-1, with D possibly being TRBD2 (5 bases). The CDR3 runs to 14 residues. Deletions cut 1 base from V and 9 bases from J, with 13 bases between. Germline CDR1 and CDR2: SGHTA and FQGTGA. CDR3 in DNA: TGTGCCAGCAGCTTAAGCGGGCCAATGGGTGAGCAGTTCTTC. Translating gives CASSLSGPMGEQFF.

The V gene is TRBV27, the J gene TRBJ2-7; the match to TRBD1 covers 9 bases. J gave up 5 bases and V 5 bases, and 10 bases lay outside the gene matches. There are 15 residues in the CDR3. In germline, CDR1 is MNHEY, CDR2 SMNVEV (reference sequence). The CDR3 is CASSTVGTGSHEQYF. The DNA of the CDR3 is TGTGCCAGCAGTACCGTAGGGACAGGGTCCCACGAGCAGTACTTC.

The V call is TRBV28, the J call TRBJ1-3; D is perhaps TRBD1 (5 bases). This CDR3 has 17 amino acids. The V end lost 4 bases, the J end lost 0 bases, and 16 bases lay between the germline ends. Per the germline V gene, CDR1 is MDHEN and CDR2 is SYDVKM. The chain's CDR3 is CASSWSPIGGSGNTIYF. CDR3 DNA: TGTGCCAGCAGTTGGTCCCCTATCGGGGGCTCTGGAAACACCATATATTTT. The full variable domain, with the rest looked up from reference TRBV28 and TRBJ1-3, is DVKVTQSSRYLVKRTGEKVFLECVQDMDHENMFWYRQDPGLGLRLIYFSYDVKMKEKGDIPEGYSVSREKKERFSLILESASTNQTSMYLCASSWSPIGGSGNTIYFGEGSWLTVV.

DNA for the CDR3: TGTGCCAGCAGCTTAGCAGGAGCTGGAAACACCATATATTTT. This encodes CASSLAGAGNTIYF. V usage is TRBV7-2 and J usage is TRBJ1-3; unclear D gene. Germline V gives CDR1 SGHTA, CDR2 FQGNSA. Trimming cost V 0 bases and J 2 bases, with 5 bases left between them. The CDR3 contains 14 residues.

The chain uses TRBV11-3 and TRBJ1-1; D not resolved. Per germline, CDR1 SGHNT and CDR2 YENEEA. The CDR3 length is 13 residues. Deletions cut 3 bases from V and 0 bases from J, with 5 bases between. Here the CDR3 DNA reads TGTGCCAGCAGCTTTCACATGAACACTGAAGCTTTCTTT. It translates to CASSFHMNTEAFF.

This clone came up once. The V gene is TRBV6-2 or TRBV6-3, the J gene TRBJ2-7, with TRBD2 identical over 7 bases. V was clipped by 2 bases and J by 3 bases; unmatched bases: 4. CDR1 MNHEY and CDR2 SVGEGT come from the germline V gene. The CDR3 extends over 14 amino acids. The CDR3, as DNA: TGTGCCAGCAGTTACATCCGGGGGGACTACGAGCAGTACTTC. Amino acids: CASSYIRGDYEQYF.

The V gene is TRBV5-6, the J gene TRBJ2-7; a weak D match, TRBD2 (6 bases). Trimming removed 2 bases from V and 4 bases from J, with 10 bases in between. Germline V gene lookup returns CDR1 SGHDT and CDR2 YYEEEE. The CDR3 extends over 13 amino acids. CDR3 sequence (DNA): TGTGCCAGCAGCTTTCTAGCGAGATACGAGCAGTACTTC. Amino acid sequence: CASSFLARYEQYF.

CDR3: CASSLQWGPNNEQFF. Written as DNA, the CDR3 is TGTGCCAGCAGCTTACAGTGGGGGCCTAACAATGAGCAGTTCTTC. This rearrangement joins TRBV7-2 to TRBJ2-1; D perhaps matches TRBD1 (6 bases). CDR3 length: 15 amino acids. Per germline, CDR1 SGHTA and CDR2 FQGNSA. Trimming left V 2 bases short and J 5 bases short, with 13 bases between.

This clone has just a few counts. The chain combines TRBV7-3 with TRBJ1-2; D is unresolved. V shed 0 bases and J shed 8 bases, with 13 bases lying between them. Looked up from germline, CDR1 is SGHTA and CDR2 is FQGTGA. The CDR3 sequence is 14 residues long. The CDR3 region has the DNA TGTGCCAGCAGCTTAACGTTGGTGGGAGGGGGCTACACCTTC. As protein: CASSLTLVGGGYTF.

This clone occurred once. This chain links TRBV16 with TRBJ1-5; D is unresolved. With 3 bases removed from V and 2 bases from J, the gap between germline ends came to 14 bases. Germline loops: CDR1 KGHSY, CDR2 FQNENV. The CDR3 totals 16 residues. The CDR3 protein is CASSHGIKSGNQPQHF. The CDR3 DNA reads TGTGCCAGCAGCCACGGAATAAAGAGCGGCAATCAGCCCCAGCATTTT.

This clone came up once. The V and J genes are TRBV5-1 and TRBJ1-1; a weak D match, TRBD1 (6 bases). Deletions cut 0 bases from V and 3 bases from J, with 6 bases between. CDR1 SGHRS and CDR2 YFSETQ come from the germline V gene. This CDR3 is 13 amino acids long. The CDR3 region has the DNA TGCGCCAGCAGCTTGGACAGGGACACTGAAGCTTTCTTT. This sequence encodes CASSLDRDTEAFF.

In this sample, this clone turned up once. The V gene is TRBV4-2, the J gene TRBJ2-2; a weak D match, TRBD1 (5 bases). V was clipped by 1 base and J by 1 base, with 13 bases between them. The CDR3 covers 17 residues. Germline CDR1 and CDR2: LGHNA and YNFKEQ. This CDR3 is CASSQVISQGNTGELFF. The CDR3 DNA follows: TGTGCCAGCAGCCAAGTTATCTCGCAGGGGAACACCGGGGAGCTGTTTTTT.

The J gene is TRBJ1-1, the V gene TRBV19; no firm D call. Trimming shortened V by 0 bases and J by 4 bases, and 12 bases separated the two germline ends. This CDR3 has 15 residues. Germline V CDR1 and CDR2: LNHDA, SQIVND (reference sequence). CDR3 nucleotides: TGTGCCAGTAGTATAGATCCTGGGAGATCCACTGAAGCTTTCTTT. As protein: CASSIDPGRSTEAFF.

The chain links TRBV7-8 to TRBJ2-5; D unclear. In germline, CDR1 is SGHVS, CDR2 FQNEAQ. Trimming took off 7 bases at V and 5 bases at J, with 11 bases between the two ends. The CDR3 covers 12 residues. CDR3 residues: CASTLFGETQYF. DNA of the CDR3: TGTGCCAGCACCCTGTTCGGGGAGACCCAGTACTTC. Supplemented by reference TRBV7-8 and TRBJ2-5, the full variable domain reads GAGVSQSPRYKVAKRGQDVALRCDPISGHVSLFWYQQALGQGPEFLTYFQNEAQLDKSGLPSDRFFAERPEGSVSTLKIQRTQQEDSAVYLCASTLFGETQYFGPGTRLLVL.

The V call is TRBV10-1, the J call TRBJ2-5, with D maybe TRBD2 (6 bases). V shed 10 bases and J shed 5 bases, with 23 bases lying between them. Per the germline V gene, CDR1 is WNHNN and CDR2 is SYGVQD (reference sequence). The CDR3 loop spans 15 amino acids. CDR3: CATTRRTILEETQYF. In DNA form, the CDR3 reads TGCGCCACTACAAGACGGACTATCCTGGAGGAGACCCAGTACTTC.

The table lists this clone with many counts. The chain uses TRBV5-6 and TRBJ2-7; D possibly corresponds to TRBD2 (6 bases). Trimming took off 1 base at V and 0 bases at J, with 8 bases between the two ends. The CDR3 spans 14 residues. The V gene's germline CDR1 is SGHDT and CDR2 YYEEEE. The CDR3 DNA is TGTGCCAGCAGCTTGCGGGGGACCTCCTACGAGCAGTACTTC. Translating gives CASSLRGTSYEQYF.

This rearrangement joins TRBV7-9 to TRBJ1-4, with 8 bases fitting TRBD1. This CDR3 spans 15 amino acids. The trim removed 5 bases at V and 6 bases at J, leaving 8 bases unmatched. From germline, CDR1 is SEHNR and CDR2 FQNEAQ (reference sequence). The CDR3 DNA reads as TGTGCCAGCAGCGTACCGGACAGGGAGTATGAAAAACTGTTTTTT. Amino acids: CASSVPDREYEKLFF.

The rearrangement uses TRBV21-1 and TRBJ2-3; the listed D gene, TRBD2, was not tested against the DNA. TRBV21-1 is tagged as a pseudogene. The CDR3 extends over 19 amino acids. In DNA, the CDR3 is TGTGCCAGCAGCCTTCGGACTAGCGGGGGGGCCAGGTCGGCAGATACGCAGTATTTT. Translation: CASSLRTSGGARSADTQYF.

The V call is TRBV30, the J call TRBJ1-4; possibly TRBD1 for D (5 bases). This CDR3 has 14 residues. The germline V and J ends were trimmed by 4 bases and 1 base, with 10 bases remaining between them. Germline lookup yields CDR1 GTSNPN and CDR2 SVGIG (reference sequence). The CDR3 coding sequence is TGTGCCTGGAAGGGACTGGGAACTAATGAAAAACTGTTTTTT. Its protein is CAWKGLGTNEKLFF.

CDR3 loop: CASSPLDTGELFF. The CDR3 DNA reads TGTGCCAGCAGCCCGTTAGACACCGGGGAGCTGTTTTTT. The chain employs TRBV9 and TRBJ2-2; D is undetermined. Trimming took 4 bases from V and 3 from J, leaving 7 bases between them. Germline V gives CDR1 SGDLS, CDR2 YYNGEE. The CDR3 length is 13 residues.